This T cell receptor (beta chain) was sequenced in a study of shared clonotypes between healthy human individuals. Findings and caveats of the study: It was only blood that was sampled, and tissue repertoires likely differ.

Repertoires were generated with immunoSEQ multiplex PCR, while TCRdb's copy carries only in-frame clones and drops some. This sample carries some 690,000 clones, 90% of them seen once, and the ten largest clones take less than 40%. The sample holds one count of this clone. Its antigen is as yet unknown. V was trimmed by 0 bases and J by 5 bases, leaving 11 bases between them. CDR1 and CDR2 (germline): LNHDA, SQIVND (reference sequence). CDR3 length: 14 amino acids. The sequencing sample was made of memory CD8+ T cells from PBMCs. Subset: CD45RO+ cells pooled with CCR7-negative TemRA cells. The chain links TRBV19 to TRBJ2-7; either TRBD1 or TRBD2 may fit D (5 bases each). This TCR was recovered from a man between 18 and 35 years old in good health. Some clones in this sample may be carry-over from other donors' samples. The CDR3: CASSIDGASNEQYF. In nucleotides, the CDR3 is TGTGCCAGTAGTATAGACGGGGCATCCAACGAGCAGTACTTC.